This T cell receptor (beta chain) was documented in a study of T cell responses to AZD1222 COVID-19 vaccine. Findings and caveats of the study: Clonal diversity was possibly underestimated; the donors were predominantly white British and more often female. Sampling captured repertoires only after the peak T cell response.

This CDR3 region has 13 residues. Trimming cost V 6 bases and J 3 bases, with 10 bases left between them. Pooled samples include second doses given at about 4 or 12 weeks. Comment on this clone: The target antigen is unknown. The same CDR3 can be traced to other DNA sequences in this sample.

The assay was immunoSEQ multiplex PCR, and TCRdb's table has in-frame clones only and misses some. Found here are about 120,000 clones, around 93% of them singletons; the top ten hold about 5%. This sequence joins TRBV12-3 or TRBV12-4 and TRBJ2-3; D is perhaps TRBD1 (6 bases). The clonotype was recovered from an adult who received the AZD1222 COVID-19 vaccine. Sequencing was performed on peripheral blood, taken 28 days after the second AZD1222 dose. The CDR3: CASSRRGTDTQYF. The CDR3 DNA reads TGTGCCAGCAGCCGCAGGGGAACAGATACGCAGTATTTT.